These 6 T cell receptor beta chains came from one sample sequenced in a study of identical twins. Using its own MiXCR run on the 5' RACE reads, TCRdb lists one record per CDR3 protein. The repertoire includes some 1,700,000 distinct CDR3 sequences, about 32% of them detected once, and approximately 0.25% sits in the top ten. Material: cord blood. Receptors originate from a newborn girl in good health.

The genes are TRBV4-1 and TRBJ1-4, with D possibly being TRBD1 (5 bases). Germline lookup yields CDR1 MGHRA and CDR2 YSYEKL. CDR3 length: 16 residues. V lost 3 bases and J 1 base, leaving 12 bases between the germline ends. This chain's CDR3 is CASSHLGAGTNEKLFF. The DNA for the CDR3 is TGCGCCAGCAGCCATCTAGGGGCGGGAACTAATGAAAAACTGTTTTTT.

V is TRBV2 and J is TRBJ2-7, with 7 bases lining up with TRBD1. Germline lookup yields CDR1 SNHLY and CDR2 FYNNEI. The length of the CDR3 is 14 residues. V lost 6 bases and J lost 0; bases outside the gene matches: 5. As DNA, the CDR3 is TGTGCCAGCAGATGGGGACAGAGCTCCTACGAGCAGTACTTC. Translation: CASRWGQSSYEQYF.

V usage is TRBV9 and J usage is TRBJ1-2; weak D call: TRBD1 (6 bases). The V gene's germline CDR1 is SGDLS and CDR2 YYNGEE. The ends were cut back, 0 bases at V and 4 bases at J, with 13 bases in the middle. The CDR3 has 15 residues. The CDR3 is CASSVGQGFPYGYTF. The CDR3 DNA reads TGTGCCAGCAGCGTAGGGCAGGGGTTCCCCTATGGCTACACCTTC.

V is TRBV5-4 and J is TRBJ1-4; the match to TRBD1 covers 8 bases. The V gene end was trimmed by 2 bases and the J gene end by 0 bases; junction bases not matched to a gene: 12. CDR1 is SGHNT and CDR2 is YYREEE in the germline V gene (reference sequence). The CDR3 loop spans 19 amino acids. The CDR3 DNA reads as TGTGCCAGCAGCTTTCGCCCTAGGGACAGGACGGCAACTAATGAAAAACTGTTTTTT. Protein sequence: CASSFRPRDRTATNEKLFF.

This clonotype was seen more than once but under ten times. This chain joins TRBV29-1 and TRBJ1-4, with 8 bases fitting TRBD1. This CDR3 has 14 residues. V lost 7 bases and J lost 8; bases outside the gene matches: 12. The germline V gene has CDR1 SQVTM and CDR2 ANQGSEA. The CDR3 nucleotides read TGCAGCGGGATGAGACAGGGGAGTGGCGAAAAACTGTTTTTT. Protein sequence: CSGMRQGSGEKLFF.

The rearrangement links TRBV12-3 or TRBV12-4 to TRBJ1-2; no clear D gene. Trimming left V 5 bases short and J 4 bases short, with 14 bases between. This CDR3 has 14 residues. This CDR3 reads CASSMDSTFYGYTF. The DNA for the CDR3 is TGTGCCAGCAGTATGGACTCGACATTCTATGGCTACACCTTC.